Below, one TCR beta chain is given with its context. Antigen specificity is unknown. Germline values: CDR1 MGHDK, CDR2 SYGVNS. This CDR3 contains 17 residues. Trimming removed 4 bases from V and 2 bases from J; junction bases left unmatched: 5. Clones were read by immunoSEQ multiplex PCR, and TCRdb kept only the in-frame ones, dropping some. The sample yields fewer than 1 million clones, roughly 96% seen once. The data stem from a study of shared clonotypes between healthy human individuals. Study in general: Each donor's CD8 memory used one plate, CD8 naive two, each CD4 subset three.

As defined, naive CD8 cells were CD45RO-negative and positively selected for CCR7, with terminally differentiated effector memory CD45RA+ cells excluded. Findings of the study overall: Against clonotypes common to all four donors, non-shared ones had lower generation probabilities.

The sequenced sample was naive CD8+ T cells sorted from blood. This sequence originates from a man younger than 45 in good health. The V gene is TRBV25-1, the J gene TRBJ2-7; 16 positions agree with TRBD2. The chain's CDR3 is CASSAGTSGRAPYEQYF. The CDR3 DNA is TGTGCCAGCAGTGCCGGGACTAGCGGGAGGGCCCCCTACGAGCAGTACTTC.